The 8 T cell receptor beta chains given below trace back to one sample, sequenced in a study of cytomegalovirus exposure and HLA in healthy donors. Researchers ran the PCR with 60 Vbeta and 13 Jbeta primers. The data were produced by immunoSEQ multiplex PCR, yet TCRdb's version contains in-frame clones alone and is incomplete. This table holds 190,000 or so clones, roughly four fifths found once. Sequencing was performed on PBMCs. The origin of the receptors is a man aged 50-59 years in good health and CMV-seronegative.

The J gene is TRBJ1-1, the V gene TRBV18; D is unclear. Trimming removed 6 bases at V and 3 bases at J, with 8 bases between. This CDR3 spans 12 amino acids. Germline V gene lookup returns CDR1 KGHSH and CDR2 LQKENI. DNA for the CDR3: TGTGCCAGCTCCACCGGGGACACTGAAGCTTTCTTT. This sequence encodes CASSTGDTEAFF.

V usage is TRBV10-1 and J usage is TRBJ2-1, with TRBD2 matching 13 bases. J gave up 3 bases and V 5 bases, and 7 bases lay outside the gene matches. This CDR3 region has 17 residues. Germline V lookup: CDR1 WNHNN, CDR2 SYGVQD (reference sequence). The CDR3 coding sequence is TGCGCCAGCAGTTCACCGGGACTAGCGGGACACTACAATGAGCAGTTCTTC. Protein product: CASSSPGLAGHYNEQFF.

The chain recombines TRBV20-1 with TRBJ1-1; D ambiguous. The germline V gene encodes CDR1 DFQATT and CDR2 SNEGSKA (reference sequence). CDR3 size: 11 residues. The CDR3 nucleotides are TGCTATGCGACATCGAACACTGAAGCTTTCTTT. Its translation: CYATSNTEAFF.

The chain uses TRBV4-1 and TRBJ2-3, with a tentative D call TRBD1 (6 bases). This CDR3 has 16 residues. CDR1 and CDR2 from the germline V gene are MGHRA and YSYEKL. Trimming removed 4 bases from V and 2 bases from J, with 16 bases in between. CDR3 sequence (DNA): TGCGCCAGCAGCCGGGCAACCCGACAGGACACAGATACGCAGTATTTT. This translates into CASSRATRQDTDTQYF.

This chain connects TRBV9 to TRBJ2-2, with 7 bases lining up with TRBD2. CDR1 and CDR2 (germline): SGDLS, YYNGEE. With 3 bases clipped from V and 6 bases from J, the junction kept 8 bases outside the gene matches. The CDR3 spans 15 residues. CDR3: CASSAGGFNAGELFF. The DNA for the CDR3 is TGTGCCAGCAGCGCCGGGGGGTTTAATGCCGGGGAGCTGTTTTTT. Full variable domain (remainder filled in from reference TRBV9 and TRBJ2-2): DSGVTQTPKHLITATGQRVTLRCSPRSGDLSVYWYQQSLDQGLQFLIQYYNGEERAKGNILERFSAQQFPDLHSELNLSSLELGDSALYFCASSAGGFNAGELFFGEGSRLTVL.

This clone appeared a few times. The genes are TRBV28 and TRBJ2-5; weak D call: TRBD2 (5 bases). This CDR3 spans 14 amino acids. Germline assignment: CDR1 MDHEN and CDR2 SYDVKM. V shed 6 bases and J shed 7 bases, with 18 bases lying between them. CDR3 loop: CASSYSAFQRTQYF. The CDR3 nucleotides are TGTGCCAGCAGCTATAGCGCTTTCCAGCGGACCCAGTACTTC.

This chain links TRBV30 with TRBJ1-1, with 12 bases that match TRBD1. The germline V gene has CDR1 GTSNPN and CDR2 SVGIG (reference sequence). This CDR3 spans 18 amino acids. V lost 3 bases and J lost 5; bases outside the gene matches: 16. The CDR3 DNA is TGTGCCTGGAGCCCCGTACTCGGGACAGGGGGCGGGTTGACTGAAGCTTTCTTT. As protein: CAWSPVLGTGGGLTEAFF.

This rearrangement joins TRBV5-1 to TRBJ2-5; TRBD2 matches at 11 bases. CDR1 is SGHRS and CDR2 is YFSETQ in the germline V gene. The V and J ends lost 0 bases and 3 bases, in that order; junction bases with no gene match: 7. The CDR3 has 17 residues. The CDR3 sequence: CASSLGIAGGPEETQYF. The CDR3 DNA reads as TGCGCCAGCAGCTTGGGGATAGCGGGGGGGCCGGAAGAGACCCAGTACTTC. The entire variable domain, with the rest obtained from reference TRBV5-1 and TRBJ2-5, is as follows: KAGVTQTPRYLIKTRGQQVTLSCSPISGHRSVSWYQQTPGQGLQFLFEYFSETQRNKGNFPGRFSGRQFSNSRSEMNVSTLELGDSALYLCASSLGIAGGPEETQYFGPGTRLLVL.